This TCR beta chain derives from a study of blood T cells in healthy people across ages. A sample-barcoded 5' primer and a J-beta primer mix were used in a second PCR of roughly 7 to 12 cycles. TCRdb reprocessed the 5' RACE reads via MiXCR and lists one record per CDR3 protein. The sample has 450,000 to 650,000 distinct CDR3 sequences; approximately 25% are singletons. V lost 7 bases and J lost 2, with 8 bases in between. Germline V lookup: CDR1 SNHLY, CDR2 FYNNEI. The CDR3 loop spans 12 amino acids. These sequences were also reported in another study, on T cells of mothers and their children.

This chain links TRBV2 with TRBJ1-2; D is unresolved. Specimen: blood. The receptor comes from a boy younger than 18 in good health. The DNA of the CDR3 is TGTGCCAGCATCGGGGAGAACTATGGCTACACCTTC. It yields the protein CASIGENYGYTF. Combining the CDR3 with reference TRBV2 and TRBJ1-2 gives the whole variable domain EPEVTQTPSHQVTQMGQEVILRCVPISNHLYFYWYRQILGQKVEFLVSFYNNEISEKSEIFDDQFSVERPDGSNFTLKIRSTKLEDSAMYFCASIGENYGYTFGSGTRLTVV.